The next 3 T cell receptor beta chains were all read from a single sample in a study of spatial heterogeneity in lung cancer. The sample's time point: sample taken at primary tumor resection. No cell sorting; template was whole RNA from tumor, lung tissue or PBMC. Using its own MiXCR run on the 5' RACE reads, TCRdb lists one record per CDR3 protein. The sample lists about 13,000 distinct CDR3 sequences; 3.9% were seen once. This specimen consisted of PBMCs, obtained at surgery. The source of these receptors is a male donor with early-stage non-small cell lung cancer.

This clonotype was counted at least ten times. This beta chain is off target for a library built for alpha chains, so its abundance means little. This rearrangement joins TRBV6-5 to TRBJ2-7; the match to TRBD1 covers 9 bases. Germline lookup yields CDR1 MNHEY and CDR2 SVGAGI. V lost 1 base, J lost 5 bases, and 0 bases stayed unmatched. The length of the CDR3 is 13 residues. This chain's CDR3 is CASSYWTGDEQYF. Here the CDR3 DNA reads TGTGCCAGCAGTTACTGGACAGGGGACGAGCAGTACTTC.

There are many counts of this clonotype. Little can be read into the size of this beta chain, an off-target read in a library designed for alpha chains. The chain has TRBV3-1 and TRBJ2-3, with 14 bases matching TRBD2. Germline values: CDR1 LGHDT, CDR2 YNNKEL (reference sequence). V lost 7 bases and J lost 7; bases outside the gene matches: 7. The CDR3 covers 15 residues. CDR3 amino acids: CASTSGLAGANTQYF. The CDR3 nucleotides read TGTGCCAGCACCTCGGGACTAGCGGGAGCAAATACGCAGTATTTT.

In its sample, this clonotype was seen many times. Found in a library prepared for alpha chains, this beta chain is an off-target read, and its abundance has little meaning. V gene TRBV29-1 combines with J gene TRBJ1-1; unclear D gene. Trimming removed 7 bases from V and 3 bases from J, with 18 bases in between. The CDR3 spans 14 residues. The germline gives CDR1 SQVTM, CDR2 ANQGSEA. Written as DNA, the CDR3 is TGCAGCGCCAGACCGCCAACACCAGACACTGAAGCTTTCTTT. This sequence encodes CSARPPTPDTEAFF.